This T cell receptor (beta chain) was captured by sequencing in a study of T cells after yellow fever vaccination. Regarding the study as a whole: Within FACS-sorted repertoires, abundant clonotypes contaminating from the bulk population could be present.

Germline V gene sequence: CDR1 SEHNR, CDR2 FQNEAQ (reference sequence). V was clipped by 5 bases and J by 3 bases; unmatched bases: 11. The CDR3 has 16 amino acids. With regard to this clonotype: Its specificity is unknown.

TCRdb itself ran the 5' RACE reads through MiXCR, one entry per CDR3 protein. Among about 500,000 distinct CDR3 sequences listed, 17% were seen once. The specimen was PBMCs, collected around 5 days after the first yellow fever vaccination. The TCR originated in a man between 18 and 35 years old who received the YFV17D yellow fever vaccine. The V call is TRBV7-9, the J call TRBJ2-3, with 7 bases fitting TRBD2. The CDR3 coding sequence is TGTGCCAGCAGCCCAAGAGTTTGGGGAGGGACAGATACGCAGTATTTT. This translates into CASSPRVWGGTDTQYF.